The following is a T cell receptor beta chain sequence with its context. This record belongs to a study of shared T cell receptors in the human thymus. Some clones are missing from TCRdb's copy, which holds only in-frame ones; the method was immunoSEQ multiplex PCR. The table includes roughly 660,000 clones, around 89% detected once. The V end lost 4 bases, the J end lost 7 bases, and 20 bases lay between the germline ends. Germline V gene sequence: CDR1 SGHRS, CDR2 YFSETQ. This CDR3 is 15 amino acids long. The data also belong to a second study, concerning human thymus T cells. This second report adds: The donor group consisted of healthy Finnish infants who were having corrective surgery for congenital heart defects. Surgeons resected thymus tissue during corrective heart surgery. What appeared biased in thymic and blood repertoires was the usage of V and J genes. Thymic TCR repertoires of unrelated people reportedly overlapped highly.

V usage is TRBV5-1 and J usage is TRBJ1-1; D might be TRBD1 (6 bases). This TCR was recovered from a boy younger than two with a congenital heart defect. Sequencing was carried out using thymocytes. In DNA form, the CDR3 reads TGCGCCAGCAGCCTATCCCGGGGCCCGGACAGTGAAGCTTTCTTT. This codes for CASSLSRGPDSEAFF.